The sequence of this TCR beta chain was determined in a study of vaccination and CD4 T cells after COVID-19. Study overall: Stimulation used overlapping spike peptides from SARS-CoV-2, HCoV-NL63, HCoV-OC43 and HCoV-229E.

As to treatment: approximately nine-day PBMC culture with coronavirus spike peptide pools or control peptides (ViraFEST assay). CD4+ T cells that came from the unexposed donor were collected before the COVID-19 pandemic (2011-2018). PBMC cultures, at two million cells per well, received 7.5 to 10 IU/ml IL-2 and around 11 ug/ml peptide pools. Turning to this clonotype: Its specificity is unknown.

At the Johns Hopkins FTIC core, DNA taken from cultured CD4+ T cells was sequenced by way of the Oncomine TCR Beta short-read assay. From the PCR reads, TCRdb called clonotypes with MiXCR, one entry per CDR3 protein. In the table there are some 8,900 distinct CDR3 sequences, roughly 42% of which are singletons. The V and J ends lost 3 bases and 0 bases respectively, with 12 bases between them. The CDR3 totals 14 residues. Germline CDR1 and CDR2: DFQATT and SNEGSKA (reference sequence). Sequencing used CD4+ T cells from blood, cultured in vitro. The genes are TRBV20-1 and TRBJ2-7; no firm D call. The receptor comes from a human donor in good health. CDR3 DNA: TGCAGTGCTAGTATGTTAGTAGCCTCCTACGAGCAGTACTTC. As protein: CSASMLVASYEQYF.